The clone carrying this T cell receptor (beta chain) was recorded many times. Germline-derived CDR1 and CDR2 are LNHDA and SQIVND (reference sequence). The CDR3 spans 14 residues. V was trimmed by 1 base and J by 5 bases, leaving 10 bases between them. This entry belongs to a study of T cells after yellow fever vaccination. TCRdb called the 5' RACE reads again in MiXCR, with one record for every CDR3 protein. This table has a few hundred thousand distinct CDR3 sequences, roughly 3.7% appearing once. The sequences come from PBMCs, collected 15 days after the yellow fever booster vaccination. The TCR sequence derives from a man between 18 and 35 years old who received the YFV17D yellow fever vaccine. The rearrangement uses TRBV19 and TRBJ2-3; D is unresolved. CDR3 amino acids: CASSIGGLGDTQYF. CDR3 DNA sequence: TGTGCCAGTAGTATAGGAGGTCTAGGAGATACGCAGTATTTT.